This T cell receptor beta chain was profiled in a study of beta chain features in type 1 diabetes. Overall study context: Similarity in age, gender and cell yields was seen between patients and healthy donors. Study results and caveats: A potential PCR bias toward shorter templates would be equal in patient and control samples. There was a moderate but significant shortening of TCRB CDR3s in all four CD4+ subsets of Type 1 diabetes patients.

In this sample, this clone turned up a few times. Antigen specificity is unknown. A sort by CD45RO/CCR7/CD25/CD127/CD95/CD27 yielded CD4+ naive, central memory, regulatory and stem cell-like memory cells. Expressed TCRB transcripts were sequenced, since all the RNA that had been isolated was reverse transcribed. Method: immunoSEQ multiplex PCR; TCRdb's copy keeps in-frame clones and lacks some. The data contain about 180,000 clones, 7.5% to 8.5% of them seen just once; the ten biggest clones take up approximately 0.5%. The CDR3 consists of 15 residues. With 2 bases clipped from V and 1 base from J, the junction kept 1 base outside the gene matches. Germline V gene lookup returns CDR1 SGHRS and CDR2 YFSETQ.

This chain links TRBV5-1 with TRBJ2-5; 11 bases line up with TRBD2. This receptor was identified in a man aged 18 to 29 with type 1 diabetes. The sequencing sample was made of central memory CD4+ T cells from blood. The CDR3 bases are TGCGCCAGCAGCTTCGGGACTAGCGGCCAAGAGACCCAGTACTTC. Amino acids: CASSFGTSGQETQYF.